The clone carrying this T cell receptor (beta chain) was counted once. This record belongs to a study of blood T cell repertoires in COVID-19. As for the study in general: The analysed material was cDNA or gDNA that came from T cells, B-cell-depleted T cells, or PBMCs.

Those who participated ranged in age from roughly 18 to 100 years and resided in under 25 US areas. The authors' processing: Reference gene primer amplification in the assay estimated nucleated cell counts. Profiled with immunoSEQ multiplex PCR; TCRdb holds only in-frame clones, not every one. The DNA was the basis for D and trimming; V, J and clone size are from that table. The sample has approximately 200,000 clones, roughly 86% seen once. Sequencing was performed on PBMCs or T cells enriched from blood (not recorded which). The sequence came from a young man with acute COVID-19.

CDR3 protein: CASSGPQETQYF. The CDR3 DNA sequence: TGTGCCTCTAGCGGGCCGCAAGAGACCCAGTACTTC. This chain joins TRBV30 and TRBJ2-5; 8 bases are a match to TRBD2. V lost 7 bases and J lost 2; bases outside the gene matches: 3. From germline, CDR1 is GTSNPN and CDR2 SVGIG (reference sequence). The CDR3 spans 12 residues.